This entry concerns a single TCR beta chain. Its antigen is still unknown. Qualities for individual bases were not recorded, and no much larger clone is one base off. From V the trimming removes 0 bases and from J it removes 4 bases, while the gene matches leave 9 bases of the junction unaccounted for. The CDR3 spans 17 residues, from the cysteine through the phenylalanine. Just CDR3 DNA is preserved here, 51 bases in frame from base 1. Looking up the germline V gene yields CDR1 LGHNA and CDR2 YSLEER. Libraries were made using 5' RACE. Sequencing instrument: Illumina HiSeq 2500. A second PCR of roughly 6 to 11 cycles was performed with a sample-barcoded 5' primer and a J-beta primer mix. A unique molecular identifier was introduced onto each TCR beta cDNA molecule by a template-switch 5' adaptor carrying 12 random nucleotides. At least 2.5 million CDR3-containing paired-end reads were obtained from each sample. First-strand cDNA was synthesized from all RNA with the Mint cDNA synthesis kit, primed by a TRBC-specific oligonucleotide. All cDNA was treated with uracil-DNA glycosylase and then went through a first 18-cycle PCR with the universal primers M1SS and BC2_uni_R. On the study's bioinformatics: For normalization, 1 million high-quality reads were randomly selected from each sample, with every read carrying a distinct molecular identifier. Instead of being binned into consensus sequences, reads with shared molecular identifiers were discarded. MiTCR, set to a Q25 quality threshold and the strictest error-elimination algorithm, was used for CDR3 identification, clonotype clustering and error correction. A nonparametric unseen species model with Euler transformation was used to estimate a lower bound on total TCR beta diversity. The raw public data were reprocessed by TCRdb itself: fastp quality trimming at Q25, MiXCR clonotype calling, in-frame beta chains only. Identical CDR3 protein sequences are pooled into one entry, listed with their most common genes and DNA. The V and J calls follow TCRdb's processing rather than the paper's. This sample lists 550,000 to 800,000 distinct CDR3 sequences; around 32% were detected once. 15% of the sample is held by the ten biggest clonotypes.

The data originate from a study of blood T cells in healthy people across ages (dated by TCRdb to between 2014 and 2017). Broadly, across the study: Template switching captured roughly one uniquely barcoded TCR beta cDNA molecule per two T cells in model experiments. Using deep sequencing normalized with unique cDNA molecular identifiers, the study measured how TCR beta repertoire diversity changes with age. The donors were divided into four age groups: young (average around 15 years), middle-aged (roughly 40), aged (around 59) and long-lived (nearly 85). To avoid experimental bias, donors of different ages were randomly spread across the sequencing lanes. Two additional independent replicas of 1 million unique cDNA reads from the same blood draw were analyzed for two donors (one aged 18 to 29 and one aged 80 or older).

Findings and caveats that apply to the study as a whole: As age increased, observed TCR beta diversity per million T cells dropped in a roughly linear way, and a significant reduction was already evident by age about 40. Conclusive comparison of naive and antigen-experienced compartments was prevented by the profiling of bulk unsorted PBMCs. Donor CMV infection status was unknown, potentially confounding age-related changes in expanded clonotypes. Compared with the aged group, the long-lived group had more naive CD4+ T cells, fewer expanded clones and increased TCR diversity, a pattern suggesting age selection. Observed TCR beta diversity correlated strongly with the percentage of naive T cells measured by flow cytometry. Estimates of total diversity based on one million sequenced T cells were regarded as lower bounds and as underestimates.

The 39 donors, aged roughly 6 to 95 years, were systemically healthy Caucasian individuals from Russia. About 10 milliliters of peripheral blood were drawn from each donor into EDTA-treated Vacutainer tubes. Ficoll-Paque density-gradient centrifugation was used to isolate PBMCs, with at least 6 million per sample. Trizol reagent was used to extract total RNA from the PBMCs, yielding at least 6 micrograms per sample. For every donor, an aliquot of PBMCs went through flow cytometry to measure the percentages of naive CD45RAhigh/CD27high T cells. This receptor was obtained from a woman over 75 in good health. Donor details come from another sample of the same person, matched by shared clones. The specimen sequenced was blood. This receptor chain uses TRBV4-3 and TRBJ2-1, and TRBD2 aligns with 7 junction nucleotides. The DNA sequence is given as TGCGCCAGCAGCCAAGATCTTGTAGGGGAGGGTTACAATGAGCAGTTCTTC. Translated, this gives CASSQDLVGEGYNEQFF.